Listed below are T cell receptor beta chains from one sample, sequenced in a study of cytomegalovirus exposure and HLA in healthy donors. Assay: immunoSEQ multiplex PCR; the TCRdb copy retains only in-frame clones and omits some. The sample lists approximately 130,000 clones; 75% to 85% were seen once. Sequenced material: PBMCs. Every receptor here comes from a girl aged 2 to 10 in good health and CMV-seronegative. Both conserved end residues are part of each CDR3. The order of the fields is V gene, CDR3 protein.

v_call: TRBV18; cdr3_aa: CASSLQGAVSGANVLTF
v_call: TRBV19; cdr3_aa: CASRKGSGDTDTQYF
v_call: TRBV2; cdr3_aa: CASKPGLATDTQYF
v_call: TRBV7-9; cdr3_aa: CASSPVPGEQYF
v_call: TRBV4-2; cdr3_aa: CASSPEGAGVQETQYF
v_call: TRBV19; cdr3_aa: CASSMDRSQPQHF
v_call: TRBV10-3; cdr3_aa: CAISEAGTGSTEAFF
v_call: TRBV13; cdr3_aa: CASSLVPGRKTYGYTF
v_call: TRBV7-7; cdr3_aa: CASSDPGLREETQYF
v_call: TRBV4-1; cdr3_aa: CASSQEMGQLNQPQHF
v_call: TRBV30; cdr3_aa: CAWSEPSQRGGSEQYF
v_call: TRBV27; cdr3_aa: CASRLAVTGELFF
v_call: TRBV6-5; cdr3_aa: CASSPRDSKKNIQYF
v_call: TRBV28; cdr3_aa: CATLDRQAYEQYF
v_call: TRBV7-2; cdr3_aa: CASSLIAGVSYNEQFF
v_call: TRBV28; cdr3_aa: CASVNRGKYNEQFF
v_call: TRBV4-1; cdr3_aa: CASSQNPGKAGELFF
v_call: TRBV5-1; cdr3_aa: CASSLGQGMYTEAFF
v_call: TRBV25-1; cdr3_aa: CASSAMQLSYEQYF
v_call: TRBV5-1; cdr3_aa: CASSALQGAGEAFF
v_call: TRBV27; cdr3_aa: CASRSSGSGYEQYF